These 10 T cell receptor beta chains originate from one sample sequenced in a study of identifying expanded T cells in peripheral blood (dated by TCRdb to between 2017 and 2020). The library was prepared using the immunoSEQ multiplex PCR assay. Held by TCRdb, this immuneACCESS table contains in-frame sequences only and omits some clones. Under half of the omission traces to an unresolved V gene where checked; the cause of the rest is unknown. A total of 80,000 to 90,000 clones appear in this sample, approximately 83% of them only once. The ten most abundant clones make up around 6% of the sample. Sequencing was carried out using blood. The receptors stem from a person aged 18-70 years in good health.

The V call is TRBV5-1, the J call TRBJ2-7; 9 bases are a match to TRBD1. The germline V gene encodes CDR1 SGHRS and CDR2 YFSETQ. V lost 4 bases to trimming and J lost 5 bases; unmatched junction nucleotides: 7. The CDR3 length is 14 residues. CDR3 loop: CASSRDRAYDEQYF. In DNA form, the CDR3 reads TGCGCCAGCAGCAGGGACAGGGCTTACGACGAGCAGTACTTC.

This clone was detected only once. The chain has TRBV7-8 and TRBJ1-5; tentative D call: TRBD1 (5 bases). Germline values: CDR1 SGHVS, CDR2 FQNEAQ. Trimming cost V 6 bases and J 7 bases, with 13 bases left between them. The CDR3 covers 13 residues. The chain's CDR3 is CASSHDRGQPQHF. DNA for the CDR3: TGTGCCAGCAGTCATGACCGGGGGCAGCCCCAGCATTTT.

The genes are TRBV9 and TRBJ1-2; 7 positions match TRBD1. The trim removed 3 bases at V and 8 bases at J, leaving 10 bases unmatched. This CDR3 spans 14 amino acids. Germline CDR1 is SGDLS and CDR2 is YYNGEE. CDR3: CASSDSRQGWGYTF. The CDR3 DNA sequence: TGTGCCAGCAGCGATTCGAGACAGGGCTGGGGCTACACCTTC.

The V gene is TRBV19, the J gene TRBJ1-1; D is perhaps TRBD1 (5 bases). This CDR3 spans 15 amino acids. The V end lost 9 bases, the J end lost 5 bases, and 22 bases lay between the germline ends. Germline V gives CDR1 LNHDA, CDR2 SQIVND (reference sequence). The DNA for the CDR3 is TGTGCCAGCAAACCAACCGACAGCCCAGGGACTGAAGCTTTCTTT. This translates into CASKPTDSPGTEAFF.

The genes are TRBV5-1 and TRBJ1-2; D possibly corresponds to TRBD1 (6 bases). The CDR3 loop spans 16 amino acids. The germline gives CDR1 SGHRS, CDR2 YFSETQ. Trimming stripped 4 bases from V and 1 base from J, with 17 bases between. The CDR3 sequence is CASSTLAQGDNYGYTF. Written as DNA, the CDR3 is TGCGCCAGCAGCACCTTAGCACAGGGAGATAACTATGGCTACACCTTC.

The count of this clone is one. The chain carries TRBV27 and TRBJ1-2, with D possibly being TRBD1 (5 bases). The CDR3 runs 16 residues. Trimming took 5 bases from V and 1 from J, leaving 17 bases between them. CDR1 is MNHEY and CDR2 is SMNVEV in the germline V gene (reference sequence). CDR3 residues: CASSPTGLGVNYGYTF. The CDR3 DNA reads TGTGCCAGCAGTCCCACCGGATTGGGGGTTAACTATGGCTACACCTTC.

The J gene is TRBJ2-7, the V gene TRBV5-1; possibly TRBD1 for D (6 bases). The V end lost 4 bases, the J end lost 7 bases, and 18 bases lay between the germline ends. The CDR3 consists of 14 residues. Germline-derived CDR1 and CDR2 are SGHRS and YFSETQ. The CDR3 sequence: CASSPQGDSGEQYF. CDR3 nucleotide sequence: TGCGCCAGCAGCCCACAGGGCGACTCAGGGGAGCAGTACTTC.

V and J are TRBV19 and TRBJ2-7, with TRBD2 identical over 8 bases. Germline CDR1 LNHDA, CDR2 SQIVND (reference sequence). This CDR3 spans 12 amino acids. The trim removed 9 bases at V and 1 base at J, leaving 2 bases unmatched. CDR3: CASGGDSYEQYF. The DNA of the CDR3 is TGTGCCAGCGGGGGGGATTCCTACGAGCAGTACTTC.

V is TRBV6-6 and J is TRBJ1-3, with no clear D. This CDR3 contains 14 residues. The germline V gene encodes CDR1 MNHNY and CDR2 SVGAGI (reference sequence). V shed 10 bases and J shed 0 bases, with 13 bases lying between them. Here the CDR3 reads CATPDPSSGNTIYF. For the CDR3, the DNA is TGTGCCACCCCGGACCCGAGCTCTGGAAACACCATATATTTT.

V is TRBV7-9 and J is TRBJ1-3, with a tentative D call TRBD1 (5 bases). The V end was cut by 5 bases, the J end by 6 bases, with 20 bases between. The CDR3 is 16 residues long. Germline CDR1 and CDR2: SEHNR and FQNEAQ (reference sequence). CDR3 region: CASSPRGHRFENTIYF. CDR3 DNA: TGTGCCAGCAGCCCACGAGGTCACAGGTTCGAAAACACCATATATTTT. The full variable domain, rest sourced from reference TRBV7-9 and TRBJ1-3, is DTGVSQNPRHKITKRGQNVTFRCDPISEHNRLYWYRQTLGQGPEFLTYFQNEAQLEKSRLLSDRFSAERPKGSFSTLEIQRTEQGDSAMYLCASSPRGHRFENTIYFGEGSWLTVV.